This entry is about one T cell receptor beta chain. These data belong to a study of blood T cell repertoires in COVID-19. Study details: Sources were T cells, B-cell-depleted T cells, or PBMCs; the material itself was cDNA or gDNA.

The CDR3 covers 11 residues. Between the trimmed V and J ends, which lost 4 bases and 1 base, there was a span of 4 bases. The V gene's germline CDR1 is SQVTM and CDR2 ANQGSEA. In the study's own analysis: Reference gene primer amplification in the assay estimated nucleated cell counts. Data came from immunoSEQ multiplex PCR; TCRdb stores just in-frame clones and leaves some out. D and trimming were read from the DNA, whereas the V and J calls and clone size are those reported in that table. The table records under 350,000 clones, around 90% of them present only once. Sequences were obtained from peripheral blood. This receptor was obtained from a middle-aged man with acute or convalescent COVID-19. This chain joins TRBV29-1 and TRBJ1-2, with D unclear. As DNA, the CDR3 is TGCAGCGTTGCCAATAACTATGGCTACACCTTC. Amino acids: CSVANNYGYTF.